These 21 T cell receptor beta chains were sequenced from one sample in a study of blood T cell repertoires in COVID-19. This table comes from immunoSEQ multiplex PCR, and its TCRdb copy is limited to in-frame clones, with some not included. The data contain 400,000 or so clones, about 89% of them singletons. Sequencing was done on a sample of PBMCs or T cells enriched from blood (not recorded which). The receptors here all came from a man aged 40-49 years in a cohort exposed to, infected with or recovered from COVID-19 (not recorded which).

The rearrangement joins TRBV28 to TRBJ1-2, with D unclear. This CDR3 contains 12 residues. Trimming left V 7 bases short and J 2 bases short, with 8 bases between. Germline assignment: CDR1 MDHEN and CDR2 SYDVKM. The CDR3 sequence: CASIGGNYGYTF. Here the CDR3 DNA reads TGTGCCAGCATAGGAGGGAACTATGGCTACACCTTC.

This clone was detected only once. The chain links TRBV13 to TRBJ1-3, with TRBD1 matching over 10 bases. V trimming: 5 bases; J trimming: 6 bases; junction bases outside the gene matches: 7. Germline assignment: CDR1 PRHDT and CDR2 FYEKMQ (reference sequence). The CDR3 length is 15 residues. The DNA for the CDR3 is TGTGCCAGCAGCCGAGAAGGGACAGGGGTAAACACCATATATTTT. This gives the protein CASSREGTGVNTIYF.

The gene calls are TRBV27 and TRBJ1-2, with 7 nucleotides matching TRBD1. Looked up from germline, CDR1 is MNHEY and CDR2 is SMNVEV (reference sequence). The CDR3 consists of 16 residues. V shed 6 bases and J 7 bases; nucleotides not matched to a gene: 17. The CDR3 region is CASRPRTGRLFSGYTF. CDR3 nucleotide sequence: TGTGCCAGCAGACCCCGGACAGGAAGATTATTTAGTGGCTACACCTTC.

J is TRBJ2-7 and V is TRBV2, with D possibly matching TRBD1 (8 bases). The CDR3 has 15 amino acids. V lost 5 bases and J lost 4, with 18 bases in between. Germline V gene data show CDR1 as SNHLY and CDR2 as FYNNEI. The CDR3 here is CASSSQGAREYEQYF. The CDR3 DNA reads as TGTGCCAGCAGTTCCCAGGGGGCGCGGGAGTACGAGCAGTACTTC.

This chain joins TRBV28 and TRBJ2-5; D gene unclear. This CDR3 has 14 residues. Trimming took 2 bases from V and 5 from J, leaving 12 bases between them. The germline CDR1 and CDR2 sequences are MDHEN and SYDVKM. The CDR3 protein is CASSLRGGRETQYF. In nucleotides, the CDR3 is TGTGCCAGCAGTTTACGAGGTGGTCGGGAGACCCAGTACTTC. Looking up the rest from reference TRBV28 and TRBJ2-5 gives the full variable domain: DVKVTQSSRYLVKRTGEKVFLECVQDMDHENMFWYRQDPGLGLRLIYFSYDVKMKEKGDIPEGYSVSREKKERFSLILESASTNQTSMYLCASSLRGGRETQYFGPGTRLLVL.

The V gene is TRBV7-2, the J gene TRBJ1-4, with 7 bases that match TRBD1. Germline lookup yields CDR1 SGHTA and CDR2 FQGNSA. The CDR3 has 15 amino acids. J lost 4 bases, V lost 0 bases, and 2 bases had no gene match. The CDR3 coding sequence is TGTGCCAGCAGCTTAGCCGGACAGGTTAATGAAAAACTGTTTTTT. The encoded protein is CASSLAGQVNEKLFF.

J is TRBJ1-6 and V is TRBV18; TRBD1 matches 10 bases. Trimming removed 6 bases from V and 7 bases from J; junction bases left unmatched: 12. The germline CDR1 and CDR2 sequences are KGHSH and LQKENI. There are 17 residues in the CDR3. The CDR3 nucleotides read TGTGCCAGCTCGCAATCAACGCCGGGACAGGGGAATTCACCCCTCCACTTT. Protein sequence: CASSQSTPGQGNSPLHF.

CDR3 nucleotide sequence: TGCGCCAGCAGCCCGACAGGGATCGGTACCGGGGAGCTGTTTTTT. Translation gives CASSPTGIGTGELFF. The chain has TRBV4-1 and TRBJ2-2; 7 bases are a match to TRBD1. Germline trimming cut 4 bases from V and 5 bases from J; bases unmatched to any gene: 7. The length of the CDR3 is 15 residues. Germline V gene sequence: CDR1 MGHRA, CDR2 YSYEKL.

The chain is built from TRBV19 and TRBJ2-3; 8 positions match TRBD2. Germline V gene sequence: CDR1 LNHDA, CDR2 SQIVND (reference sequence). The CDR3 runs 15 residues. With 6 bases clipped from V and 3 bases from J, the junction kept 8 bases outside the gene matches. CDR3 sequence: CASSRPGGGTDTQYF. Here the CDR3 DNA reads TGTGCCAGTAGCCGCCCGGGAGGGGGAACAGATACGCAGTATTTT.

The chain employs TRBV10-3 and TRBJ2-3; 7 nucleotides align to TRBD1. V shed 6 bases and J 4 bases; nucleotides not matched to a gene: 7. The CDR3 sequence is 14 residues long. The germline V gene has CDR1 ENHRY and CDR2 SYGVKD. The CDR3 region is CAISPTGSADTQYF. CDR3 in DNA: TGTGCCATCAGCCCGACAGGGTCGGCAGATACGCAGTATTTT.

This chain joins TRBV5-4 and TRBJ2-1; D remains ambiguous. The CDR3 sequence is 15 residues long. The germline V and J ends were trimmed by 5 bases and 0 bases, with 12 bases remaining between them. CDR1 is SGHNT and CDR2 is YYREEE in the germline V gene (reference sequence). CDR3 in amino acids: CASSAAGSSYNEQFF. The CDR3 nucleotides read TGTGCCAGCAGTGCGGCTGGAAGCTCCTACAATGAGCAGTTCTTC.

The V gene is TRBV21-1, the J gene TRBJ2-6; TRBD2, as called in the table, went unchecked against the DNA. TRBV21-1 is tagged as a pseudogene. This CDR3 spans 15 amino acids. The CDR3 region has the DNA TGTGCCAGCAACTACGAATCCTCTGGGGCCAACGTCCTGACTTTC. Translation gives CASNYESSGANVLTF.

This sequence joins TRBV7-3 and TRBJ1-6, with D perhaps TRBD1 (5 bases). This CDR3 contains 14 residues. The germline gives CDR1 SGHTA, CDR2 FQGTGA. Trimming stripped 6 bases from V and 7 bases from J, with 13 bases between. The CDR3 DNA reads TGTGCCAGCAGTTCCGCAGGGAACAATTCACCCCTCCACTTT. It codes for CASSSAGNNSPLHF.

The CDR3 region has the DNA TGTGCCAGCAGGGGAGGACTAGCGGGAGCCGGAGATACGCAGTATTTT. Its protein product is CASRGGLAGAGDTQYF. The rearrangement links TRBV2 to TRBJ2-3, with 13 bases matching TRBD2. The germline V gene encodes CDR1 SNHLY and CDR2 FYNNEI. The CDR3 runs 16 residues. V lost 6 bases, J lost 5 bases, and 8 bases stayed unmatched.

This sequence joins TRBV25-1 and TRBJ2-2, with no clear D. The CDR3 has 15 amino acids. From germline, CDR1 is MGHDK and CDR2 SYGVNS. The ends were cut back, 7 bases at V and 0 bases at J, with 12 bases in the middle. The CDR3 loop is CASMTAGTNTGELFF. The DNA of the CDR3 is TGTGCCAGCATGACGGCAGGCACGAACACCGGGGAGCTGTTTTTT.

The V and J genes are TRBV4-1 and TRBJ2-3; D call uncertain. Germline loops: CDR1 MGHRA, CDR2 YSYEKL. This CDR3 spans 17 amino acids. Trimming cost V 0 bases and J 0 bases, with 13 bases left between them. CDR3 residues: CASSQEKLPPSTDTQYF. In DNA, the CDR3 is TGCGCCAGCAGCCAAGAAAAGCTACCTCCTAGCACAGATACGCAGTATTTT.

This chain links TRBV27 with TRBJ2-7; 7 positions match TRBD2. This CDR3 region has 15 residues. V lost 2 bases and J lost 2; bases outside the gene matches: 6. CDR1 is MNHEY and CDR2 is SMNVEV in the germline V gene (reference sequence). CDR3 amino acids: CASSLTREWTYEQYF. CDR3 sequence (DNA): TGTGCCAGCAGTTTAACGCGGGAGTGGACCTACGAGCAGTACTTC.

This rearrangement joins TRBV10-1 to TRBJ1-2; D not resolved. The CDR3 is made up of 13 amino acids. Germline V gene lookup returns CDR1 WNHNN and CDR2 SYGVQD (reference sequence). Trimming stripped 4 bases from V and 4 bases from J, with 10 bases between. The CDR3 region is CASSGSQAYGYTF. For the CDR3, the DNA is TGCGCCAGCAGTGGATCGCAGGCCTATGGCTACACCTTC.

This sequence joins TRBV10-2 and TRBJ2-7; 8 bases agree with TRBD1. Per germline, CDR1 WSHSY and CDR2 SAAADI. The J segment lost 6 bases and the V segment lost 6 bases, leaving 10 bases of the junction unmatched. The CDR3 is 14 amino acids. The CDR3 DNA reads as TGCGCCAGCAGACCCGAGGACAGGGATGGCGAGCAGTACTTC. Amino acids: CASRPEDRDGEQYF.

J is TRBJ2-6 and V is TRBV28, with 7 bases identical to TRBD1. This CDR3 has 15 amino acids. V shed 10 bases and J 4 bases; nucleotides not matched to a gene: 10. Germline CDR1 MDHEN, CDR2 SYDVKM. The CDR3 sequence: CATHAQGVGANVLTF. CDR3 nucleotides: TGTGCCACCCACGCTCAGGGGGTCGGGGCCAACGTCCTGACTTTC.

The chain is built from TRBV28 and TRBJ2-3, with D perhaps TRBD2 (6 bases). The CDR3 extends over 15 amino acids. The V gene's germline CDR1 is MDHEN and CDR2 SYDVKM. V was trimmed by 7 bases and J by 4 bases, leaving 18 bases between them. The CDR3 region has the DNA TGTGCCAGCAAGAGGGACTCTCTCCGGGCAGATACGCAGTATTTT. It yields the protein CASKRDSLRADTQYF.